One T cell receptor (beta chain) is described in this entry. This receptor's antigen is unknown. No base quality values were provided; no much bigger clone lies one nucleotide off. CDR1 and CDR2 are drawn from the germline V gene: SNHLY, FYNNEI. CDR3 length: 14 amino acids, cysteine to phenylalanine. Here the CDR3 DNA is all that survives: 42 bases in frame from base 1. V drops 4 bases and J drops 4 bases, leaving 13 bases in between. To prepare the library, 5' RACE was applied. These reads were obtained on a NextSeq 500. In the TCR library protocol, unique molecular identifiers were attached to individual cDNA molecules to correct for PCR bias and sequencing error. Both TCR alpha and beta chains were sequenced, and tight co-correlation was observed between alpha and beta sequence abundances in each sample. Per the source publication's procedure: Decombinator V4 was used to perform V gene, J gene and CDR3 annotation of TCR sequences. Expanded TCRs were defined as changing significantly between any two time points under a Poisson model with p below 0.0001. TCR abundances were normalised to the total number of TCRs sequenced in each sample and reported as counts per million. MAIT TCRs were defined by TRAV1-2 paired with TRAJ12, TRAJ20 or TRAJ33, and iNKT TCRs by TRAV10 paired with TRAJ18. A search of VDJdb, accessed on 1 November 2021, was run for TCRs annotated to CMV, EBV and SARS-CoV-2, with TCRs annotated for multiple antigens excluded. TCRdb cleaned the public reads at Q25 with fastp, built clones with MiXCR and kept in-frame beta chains. Rows merge per CDR3 protein into single entries with the most common DNA and genes. The V and J calls and clone size are TCRdb's, not the authors'. The sample table records some 91,000 distinct CDR3 sequences; approximately 15% of these occur just once. The ten largest clones capture 5.5% of the sample.

The entry originates in a study of early T cells in non-severe SARS-CoV-2 infection listed by TCRdb under 2021. With regard to the full study: Bulk RNA from unsorted whole blood was used for TCR sequencing, so alpha and beta chains could not be paired.

This was a case-control study nested in a cohort of healthcare workers in London, UK, who had nasopharyngeal swab PCR tests and blood samples taken every week. Healthcare workers were recruited between 23 and 31 March 2020, during the week of the UK lockdown, and were followed weekly for up to about 15 weeks. General conclusions and limits of the study: VDJdb matching was skewed toward anti-spike CD8 responses and likely underestimated virus-specific expansions by missing private and CD4 specificities.

Sample: whole blood. The sequence is built from TRBV2 and TRBJ1-2; D gene: possibly TRBD1, on 6 matching bases. The clonotype comes from an adult who was a healthcare worker with PCR-confirmed SARS-CoV-2 infection or an uninfected control (not recorded which). The nucleotide sequence reads as follows: TGTGCCAGCAGTGCCGGGGGCATCATCTATGGCTACACCTTC. Translated, this is CASSAGGIIYGYTF. This CDR3, with the reference TRBV2 and TRBJ1-2 proteins standing in past its ends, gives the full variable domain EPEVTQTPSHQVTQMGQEVILRCVPISNHLYFYWYRQILGQKVEFLVSFYNNEISEKSEIFDDQFSVERPDGSNFTLKIRSTKLEDSAMYFCASSAGGIIYGYTFGSGTRLTVV.